This TCR beta chain derives from a study of shared clonotypes between healthy human individuals (TCRdb year 2020). Regarding the study in general: The cohort included a few men and a couple of women between 18 and 49 years of age. Per donor, three plates each were used for CD4 naive and CD4 memory, two for CD8 naive, and one for CD8 memory. To estimate repertoire size and how much clonotype sharing occurs between individuals, the study deeply sequenced the blood TCR repertoires of about 5 healthy adults. Libraries were prepared and TCR repertoires were sequenced by different laboratories using diverse techniques, in order to increase sequencing depth and limit assay-specific biases. Per donor, leukapheresis produced somewhere between about 0.9 and 9.5 billion PBMCs.

Using the deep immunoSEQ assay, TCR CDR3 regions were amplified from genomic DNA by multiplex PCR. Extracted genomic DNA from each cell subset was distributed evenly across all wells of several immunoSEQ 96-well plates, and each plate was treated as a replicate. For sorted subsets, around 0.2 ug of genomic DNA, equivalent to around 31,000 T cell genomes, went into each replicate PCR. Purified libraries were measured with a Qubit 3.0 fluorometer, size-checked on a Bioanalyzer 2100, and measured again with the KAPA Library Quantification kit. A separate single-read 150-cycle Illumina NextSeq 550 flow cell was used to sequence each immunoSEQ 96-well plate. In the original analysis: Because only junctional sequences without quality scores were contained in the immunoSEQ output, filtering matching that applied to full-length reads could not be performed. Sequences were annotated with PyIR, a Python wrapper for IgBLAST v1.9, using IMGT germline references to assign V/J genes and CDR3. Any read was removed if the V/J assignment was weak (E-value above 1e-6), the CDR3 was missing, or the read contained stop codons, out-of-frame junctions, or ambiguous translated residues. V3J clonotypes were defined as sequences sharing the same inferred V gene, J gene, and CDR3 amino acid sequence. The percentage overlap between two repertoires was calculated by dividing the number of shared unique clonotypes by the size of the smaller repertoire. Richness of each repertoire was evaluated using RTK rarefaction, the Chao1 estimator, and Recon v2.1 estimates of unobserved clonotypes. Generation probabilities for all TCRbeta clonotypes obtained by the gDNA method from a handful of donors were computed using OLGA. Not all clones reach the TCRdb copy of this immuneACCESS table, which keeps in-frame sequences only. Checked studies attribute under half of the gap to unresolved V genes and leave the rest unexplained. Clonal size and the V and J genes are those of that table, whereas D and trimming came from the DNA. The sample table records nearly 1 million clones; around 80% of these occur just once. Of the sample, nearly 1.5% is held by the ten largest clones.

Based on the germline V gene (reference sequence), the CDR1 and CDR2 sequences are GTSNPN and SVGIG. V was cut back by 1 base and J by 6 bases, leaving a gap of 10 bases between them. From the cysteine through the phenylalanine, the CDR3 covers 13 amino acids. Of all the DNA, just the CDR3 is kept, 39 bases in frame from base 1. Regarding this clone: It has no known antigen specificity. Qualities for individual bases were not recorded, and no much larger clone is one base off.

General study outcomes and caveats: Rarefaction of sorted-subset datasets indicated incomplete sequencing despite the large sequencing depth. When four donors were compared, the shared fraction of clonotypes was 5% to 6.5% for naive CD4, 3.5% to 4% for naive CD8, more than 2% for memory CD4, and around 0.37% for memory CD8. Compared with non-shared clonotypes, the clonotypes found in all four sorted-subset donors had higher generation probabilities. Naive subsets generally had larger estimated clonotype richness than memory subsets. Because the study included a small number of donors, the genetic and exposure-history diversity represented was limited. Sampling was restricted to blood, and TCR repertoires in tissues likely differ from the TCR repertoires found in blood. Pairwise subsampling indicated that sequencing depth was expected to affect the degree of clonotype sharing among donors.

The donors were healthy, HIV-negative adults who had no recently reported acute infections or vaccinations. Only Caucasian adults living in Nashville, Tennessee, USA were represented among the donors. CD4+ T cells were enriched by magnetic negative selection; naive cells were then positively selected on CD45RA, and the negative fraction formed the memory subset. After blood collection by leukapheresis, PBMCs were isolated using Ficoll-Histopaque density gradient centrifugation and then cryopreserved in the vapor phase of liquid nitrogen. Purity and quantity of every magnetically sorted T cell population were checked by analytical flow cytometry. Each sorted fraction had its genomic DNA isolated and then quantified by UV absorbance on a Nanodrop 2000c.

This receptor was identified in a young man in good health. The sequenced material came from memory CD4+ T cells sorted from blood. What this sample's cell subset or site label stands for: CD45RA-negative fraction. The chain uses TRBV30 and TRBJ2-1; the D gene is possibly TRBD2, with 6 bases matching. CDR3 protein: CAWSGGNPNEQFF. The DNA sequence is as follows: TGTGCCTGGAGTGGCGGGAACCCCAATGAGCAGTTCTTC.